This T cell receptor (beta chain) was identified during a study of vaccination effects on CD4 cells after COVID-19. Study-wide background: As their vaccination, participants received two doses of either BNT162b2 or mRNA-1273. The study, taken as a whole, reports: Both infection-induced and vaccine-induced clones contracted markedly at late post-vaccination timepoints.

Sequencing in the ViraFEST assay came after antigen-specific CD4+ T cells had been expanded with viral peptide pools, which were used to stimulate PBMC. Cultured cells yielded isolated CD4+ T cells after nine to ten days. Previously uninfected by SARS-CoV-2, the vaccine recipients also showed negative nucleocapsid antibodies. Wells each received around 2.1 million PBMC, cultured with around 10 IU/ml IL-2 and roughly 9.3 ug/ml peptides. On this clone: Antigen specificity is unknown.

Libraries were prepared by immunoSEQ multiplex PCR; TCRdb keeps only in-frame clonotypes and omits some of them. The sample contains roughly 42,000 clones, 77% of which appear only once. The clonotype was recovered from a human donor who received a COVID-19 vaccine. The source material was CD4+ T cells from PBMCs cultured with HCoV-NL63 spike peptides, sampled before COVID-19 vaccination.

The chain's CDR3 is CASSVRRGNQPQHF. The CDR3 DNA follows: TGTGCCAGCAGTGTAAGAAGGGGCAATCAGCCCCAGCATTTT. V and J are TRBV27 and TRBJ1-5; D is ambiguous. V lost 5 bases and J lost 2, with 10 bases in between. The CDR3 spans 14 residues. CDR1 and CDR2 from the germline V gene are MNHEY and SMNVEV (reference sequence).